A single sample gave rise to the 23 T cell receptor beta chains below, sequenced in a study of blood T cells in healthy people across ages (dated by TCRdb to 2015 to 2017). Library method: 5' RACE. The instrument given in TCRdb is Illumina HiSeq 2500. A second PCR of roughly 6 to 11 cycles was run with a J-beta primer mix and a sample-barcoded 5' primer. The public reads were quality trimmed at Q25 with fastp and then assembled into clones with MiXCR by TCRdb, keeping productive beta chains. All rows with the same CDR3 protein become a single entry with the most common DNA and genes. Counted in this sample were about 830,000 distinct CDR3 sequences; 58% of them appeared once. Of the sample, 20% to 25% is held by the ten largest clones. The sequenced sample consisted of blood. The receptors come from a man aged 25-45 years in good health.

A single count supports this clonotype. This chain joins TRBV6-6 and TRBJ1-2; possibly TRBD1 for D (6 bases). V lost 0 bases, J lost 4 bases, and 18 bases lay in between. Germline values: CDR1 MNHNY, CDR2 SVGAGI (reference sequence). CDR3 length: 17 amino acids. CDR3 nucleotide sequence: TGTGCCAGCAGTTACTCGAGAGGGGGTGGGGTGGCCTATGGCTACACCTTC. Protein product: CASSYSRGGGVAYGYTF.

The chain uses TRBV10-1 and TRBJ2-3; weak D call: TRBD1 (5 bases). Trimming left V 6 bases short and J 6 bases short, with 13 bases between. Germline assignment: CDR1 WNHNN and CDR2 SYGVQD (reference sequence). The CDR3 has 13 residues. CDR3 sequence (DNA): TGCGCCAGCAGCCCCAGGGCGAAGGATACGCAGTATTTT. Its translation is CASSPRAKDTQYF.

The chain employs TRBV11-3 and TRBJ1-1; 11 bases are a match to TRBD1. The V segment lost 5 bases and the J segment 4 bases; nucleotides outside the gene matches: 6. CDR1 and CDR2 (germline): SGHNT, YENEEA. This CDR3 has 15 residues. The CDR3 DNA reads as TGTGCCAGCAGCCCGGGACAGGGGGTCGGCACTGAAGCTTTCTTT. Translated, it gives CASSPGQGVGTEAFF.

This clonotype was recorded at least ten times. The chain is built from TRBV30 and TRBJ2-7; D possibly corresponds to TRBD1 (5 bases). CDR3 length: 13 amino acids. The V gene's germline CDR1 is GTSNPN and CDR2 SVGIG (reference sequence). The V end lost 0 bases, the J end lost 3 bases, and 9 bases lay between the germline ends. For the CDR3, the DNA is TGTGCCTGGAGTGTAGGGCAGGGCTACGAGCAGTACTTC. This gives the protein CAWSVGQGYEQYF. The variable domain in full, completed from reference TRBV30 and TRBJ2-7, reads SQTIHQWPATLVQPVGSPLSLECTVEGTSNPNLYWYRQAAGRGLQLLFYSVGIGQISSEVPQNLSASRPQDRQFILSSKKLLLSDSGFYLCAWSVGQGYEQYFGPGTRLTVT.

The chain is built from TRBV25-1 and TRBJ2-2; no clear D gene. V lost 3 bases to trimming and J lost 0 bases, with 11 bases between them. Germline CDR1 MGHDK, CDR2 SYGVNS. This CDR3 region has 16 residues. The CDR3 spells CASSDWTFANTGELFF. The CDR3 coding sequence is TGTGCCAGCAGTGATTGGACCTTCGCGAACACCGGGGAGCTGTTTTTT. Variable domain in full (rest from reference TRBV25-1 and TRBJ2-2): EADIYQTPRYLVIGTGKKITLECSQTMGHDKMYWYQQDPGMELHLIHYSYGVNSTEKGDLSSESTVSRIRTEHFPLTLESARPSHTSQYLCASSDWTFANTGELFFGEGSRLTVL.

This chain links TRBV11-1 with TRBJ2-7, with D perhaps matching TRBD1 or TRBD2 (5 bases each). The closer fit of TRBJ2-4 to the DNA end suggests the J call may be wrong. CDR1 and CDR2 (germline): SGHAT, FQDESV (reference sequence). The CDR3 covers 14 residues. The CDR3 nucleotides read TGTGCCAGCGGGACCTGGGTGGGCCGAAACATTCAGTACTTC. Protein product: CASGTWVGRNIQYF.

This clonotype was picked up one time. The chain couples TRBV12-3 or TRBV12-4 to TRBJ1-2, with unresolved D. The CDR3 is made up of 12 amino acids. Deletions cut 0 bases from V and 13 bases from J, with 12 bases between. For the CDR3, the DNA is TGTGCCAGCAGTTTAGCGCTTACGGGGTCCACCTTC. Translating gives CASSLALTGSTF.

The CDR3 is CAISESIGDSSNSDLHF. Here the CDR3 DNA reads TGTGCCATCAGTGAGTCGATTGGGGACAGCAGCAATTCAGACCTCCACTTT. The chain has TRBV10-3 and TRBJ1-6, with 7 positions matching TRBD1. Germline CDR1 ENHRY, CDR2 SYGVKD. The CDR3 length is 17 residues. Trimming took 0 bases from V and 15 from J; bases not matched to a gene: 17.

This rearrangement joins TRBV6-1 to TRBJ1-6, with 11 bases that match TRBD1. With V trimmed by 3 bases and J by 9 bases, 4 bases remained unmatched. Germline CDR1 MNHNS, CDR2 SASEGT. The CDR3 spans 15 residues. CDR3 DNA sequence: TGTGCCAGCAGTGATCCCGGGACAGGGGGTTCACCCCTCCACTTT. Amino acids: CASSDPGTGGSPLHF.

This clonotype was seen a single time. V gene TRBV6-5 combines with J gene TRBJ1-4, with TRBD1 matching 7 bases. The trim removed 5 bases at V and 10 bases at J, leaving 7 bases unmatched. Germline V lookup: CDR1 MNHEY, CDR2 SVGAGI. This CDR3 spans 13 amino acids. CDR3 sequence: CASSADRNGKLFF. CDR3 nucleotide sequence: TGTGCCAGCAGTGCGGACAGGAACGGAAAACTGTTTTTT.

The V and J genes are TRBV15 and TRBJ2-4, with TRBD2 as a possible D gene (6 bases). There are 16 residues in the CDR3. The germline V gene encodes CDR1 LNHNV and CDR2 YYDKDF (reference sequence). V was cut by 5 bases and J by 0 bases, with 14 bases left in between. CDR3 sequence reads: CATSGGKSLAKNIQYF. The CDR3 nucleotides are TGTGCCACCAGCGGGGGGAAATCACTAGCCAAAAACATTCAGTACTTC.

Note on this clonotype: The junction departs from the called germline gene at one end, perhaps through a read error. The V call is TRBV2, the J call TRBJ2-5, with D unclear. Per the germline V gene, CDR1 is SNHLY and CDR2 is FYNNEI. The CDR3 runs 13 residues. The CDR3 nucleotides read TGTGCCAGCAGTGTAACACCCCAAGAAACCCAGTACTTC. Its protein product is CASSVTPQETQYF.

The rearrangement uses TRBV3-1 and TRBJ2-7, with 7 bases lining up with TRBD2. CDR3 size: 16 residues. Germline lookup yields CDR1 LGHDT and CDR2 YNNKEL (reference sequence). The junction had 15 bases not matched to a gene; V was cut back by 4 bases and J by 6 bases. The CDR3 loop reads CASSRGGGRRSTEQYF. The CDR3 DNA is TGTGCCAGCAGCCGCGGTGGCGGGAGAAGAAGTACCGAGCAGTACTTC.

The chain combines TRBV27 with TRBJ2-5; no firm D call. This CDR3 spans 13 amino acids. V was cut by 5 bases and J by 4 bases, with 11 bases left in between. CDR1 MNHEY and CDR2 SMNVEV come from the germline V gene (reference sequence). CDR3 nucleotide sequence: TGTGCCAGCAGTCATCGGGTGGGAGAGACCCAGTACTTC. This codes for CASSHRVGETQYF.

This sequence joins TRBV11-3 and TRBJ2-1; possibly TRBD1 for D (5 bases). CDR3 size: 15 residues. Looked up from germline, CDR1 is SGHNT and CDR2 is YENEEA. The V end lost 0 bases, the J end lost 11 bases, and 17 bases lay between the germline ends. Written as DNA, the CDR3 is TGTGCCAGCAGCTTAGAGCAGGGTGGAATCGATAAGCAGTTCTTC. It codes for CASSLEQGGIDKQFF.

The rearrangement uses TRBV20-1 and TRBJ2-1; D call uncertain. Germline V lookup: CDR1 DFQATT, CDR2 SNEGSKA (reference sequence). The CDR3 is 13 amino acids. Trimming took off 2 bases at V and 6 bases at J, with 11 bases between the two ends. The CDR3 coding sequence is TGCAGTGCTAGACCCGGTAGAGGCAATGAGCAGTTCTTC. It translates to CSARPGRGNEQFF.

The chain combines TRBV7-2 with TRBJ2-3, with D uncertain. The V gene lost 7 bases and the J gene lost 1 base, with 15 bases spanning the gap. Germline CDR1 and CDR2: SGHTA and FQGNSA. The CDR3 sequence is 15 residues long. CDR3 in amino acids: CASTSSVRGTDTQYF. The CDR3 DNA is TGTGCCAGCACCTCTTCAGTACGCGGCACAGATACGCAGTATTTT.

This chain uses TRBV7-2 with TRBJ2-1; tentatively, D is TRBD1 (6 bases). V was trimmed by 2 bases and J by 0 bases, leaving 14 bases between them. CDR1 is SGHTA, CDR2 FQGNSA, per germline. The CDR3 extends over 17 amino acids. Here the CDR3 DNA reads TGTGCCAGCAGCTTATGGGGGCCCCTAAGCTCCTACAATGAGCAGTTCTTC. Translation gives CASSLWGPLSSYNEQFF.

This chain links TRBV29-1 with TRBJ2-7; D ambiguous. Germline-derived CDR1 and CDR2 are SQVTM and ANQGSEA. The CDR3 is made up of 14 amino acids. Trimming shortened V by 6 bases and J by 0 bases, and 15 bases separated the two germline ends. CDR3 loop: CSVGLAASSYEQYF. The CDR3 coding sequence is TGCAGCGTAGGGCTGGCAGCAAGCTCCTACGAGCAGTACTTC.

V gene TRBV5-6 combines with J gene TRBJ1-2, with D uncertain. CDR1 SGHDT and CDR2 YYEEEE come from the germline V gene. Trimming removed 4 bases at V and 5 bases at J, with 15 bases between. The length of the CDR3 is 14 residues. The CDR3 DNA sequence: TGTGCCAGCAGCAGACCCGGGCCAATATATGGCTACACCTTC. Residues: CASSRPGPIYGYTF.

Worth noting for this clonotype: A read error may explain this, as a much larger clone is one base away. The V call is TRBV7-2, the J call TRBJ2-1; D is possibly TRBD1 or TRBD2 (6 bases each). CDR3 length: 15 amino acids. From germline, CDR1 is SGHTA and CDR2 FQGNSA. The CDR3 here is CASGLGGGGYNEQFF. CDR3 nucleotide sequence: TGTGCCAGCGGCTTGGGGGGCGGTGGTTACAATGAGCAGTTCTTC. Looking up the rest from reference TRBV7-2 and TRBJ2-1 gives the full variable domain: GAGVSQSPSNKVTEKGKDVELRCDPISGHTALYWYRQSLGQGLEFLIYFQGNSAPDKSGLPSDRFSAERTGGSVSTLTIQRTQQEDSAVYLCASGLGGGGYNEQFFGPGTRLTVL.

The J gene is TRBJ2-7, the V gene TRBV28; TRBD2 agrees at 11 bases. The J call may be incorrect, as the DNA end agrees better with TRBJ2-5. From germline, CDR1 is MDHEN and CDR2 SYDVKM. This CDR3 contains 15 residues. CDR3 loop: CASSFPLAGGETQYF. In DNA, the CDR3 is TGTGCCAGCAGTTTCCCCCTAGCGGGAGGAGAGACCCAGTACTTC.

The gene calls are TRBV29-1 and TRBJ2-7; D is possibly TRBD1 (6 bases). This CDR3 has 13 residues. Germline lookup yields CDR1 SQVTM and CDR2 ANQGSEA. Trimming took 6 bases from V and 7 from J, leaving 19 bases between them. The CDR3 spells CSVAGTFAEEQYF. CDR3 in DNA: TGCAGCGTAGCCGGGACATTTGCAGAGGAGCAGTACTTC.